A selection of T cell receptor beta chains follows, all from one sample in a study of identical twins. MiXCR, applied by TCRdb to the 5' RACE reads, yields one record per CDR3 protein. The data hold fewer than 450,000 distinct CDR3 sequences, with around 9.7% observed a single time. The sample comprised naive T cells sorted from blood. These receptor sequences come from a woman in her forties or fifties in good health. Both conserved end residues are part of each CDR3. The order of the fields is V gene, J gene, CDR3 protein.

TRBV12-3/TRBV12-4	TRBJ2-1	CASRRPSGRAEQFF
TRBV12-3/TRBV12-4	TRBJ2-1	CASIIAGAVYNEQFF
TRBV9	TRBJ1-2	CASSASTRGTAVFSGTF
TRBV5-6	TRBJ1-1	CASSFRTEAFF
TRBV15	TRBJ2-7	CATSRAVGYEQYF
TRBV12-3/TRBV12-4	TRBJ2-7	CASSAGTASKQYF
TRBV11-2	TRBJ2-1	CASSLKAGGFNEQFF
TRBV12-3/TRBV12-4	TRBJ2-3	CASSFLAGSTDTQYF
TRBV7-9	TRBJ1-2	CASSFMIRDSYGYTF
TRBV3-1	TRBJ1-2	CASSHTGKNYGYTF
TRBV4-1	TRBJ2-7	CASSQTAGQGGYEQYF
TRBV19	TRBJ2-7	CATEGPLGPYEQYF
TRBV20-1	TRBJ1-1	CSAVMAAGF
TRBV10-2	TRBJ1-6	CASSFGLAYNSPLHF
TRBV11-1	TRBJ2-1	CASSPLAGHNEQFF
TRBV27	TRBJ2-5	CASTLGETQYF
TRBV5-1	TRBJ2-5	CASSLDVSGSETQYF
TRBV6-5	TRBJ2-7	CASSAGTDVSEQYF
TRBV5-1	TRBJ2-3	CASSLEGASTDTQYF
TRBV5-8	TRBJ2-2	CASSLFRGARSGELFF
TRBV7-9	TRBJ2-6	CASTSGVIFGANVLTF
TRBV15	TRBJ2-2	CATSRDRGLTGELFF
TRBV7-4	TRBJ1-1	CASSLGCLDRESIMNTEAFF
TRBV29-1	TRBJ2-1	CSVVSGSNSYNEQFF
TRBV5-1	TRBJ2-3	CASSLVLAVTDTQYF
TRBV5-1	TRBJ2-1	CASSLELLNEQFF
TRBV27	TRBJ2-1	CASSFISGSFYNEQFF
TRBV20-1	TRBJ2-2	CSARFTSGRGGVTGELFF
TRBV20-1	TRBJ2-2	CSARAGTNTGELFF
TRBV12-3/TRBV12-4	TRBJ2-1	CASSLRQGDNEQFF
TRBV21-1	TRBJ2-7	CANYEQYF
TRBV21-1	TRBJ2-5	CASSSPVAGGQETQYF
TRBV7-8	TRBJ2-4	CASSTRTGTKNIQYF
TRBV20-1	TRBJ1-4	CSARVIGSHPATNEKLFF
TRBV29-1	TRBJ2-5	CSALRVNGETQYF
TRBV20-1	TRBJ1-5	CSARVPPFGTQHF
TRBV7-9	TRBJ2-1	CASSLTSALGEQFF
TRBV28	TRBJ2-3	CASSITGGGIDTQYF
TRBV4-2	TRBJ2-7	CASSQVTGTTLPYEQYF
TRBV12-3/TRBV12-4	TRBJ2-1	CASRRASVDEQFF
TRBV6-2/TRBV6-3	TRBJ2-3	CALRTPSGSTDTQYF
TRBV2	TRBJ2-3	CASRGVAGVTDTQYF
TRBV5-1	TRBJ1-2	CASSSSGTELLYGYTF
TRBV12-3/TRBV12-4	TRBJ1-4	CASSRSEGEKLFF
TRBV3-1	TRBJ2-1	CASSDRSYNEQFF